This is a list of T cell receptor beta chains from one sample in a study of T cell repertoires in cytomegalovirus infection. These receptors have no identified antigens. MiXCR, applied by TCRdb to the reads, yields one record per CDR3 protein. The repertoire holds some 940,000 distinct CDR3 sequences, with approximately 31% as singletons. Sequencing used cultured CD8+ T cells from PBMCs, obtained from culture after CMV antigen stimulation. The receptors here all came from a human donor in good health (CMV status not recorded). Some clones in this sample may be carry-over from other donors' samples. The CDR3 runs from the conserved cysteine through the conserved F or W. Each record gives: J gene, D gene, CDR3 length, clone size, V gene, CDR3 DNA, CDR3 protein. D genes are given only for firm matches. Size values are once, few and many counts, or a class for expanded clones, and some rows have none.

J gene: TRBJ1-2; D gene: TRBD1; CDR3 length: 15; clone size: .; V gene: TRBV10-3; CDR3 DNA: TGTGCCATCAGGGACAAACAGGGGAGAAACTATGGCTACACCTTC; CDR3 protein: CAIRDKQGRNYGYTF
J gene: TRBJ1-2; D gene: .; CDR3 length: 14; clone size: many; V gene: TRBV7-2; CDR3 DNA: TGTGCCAGCAGCGCCGACAGGCGGGGCGAGGGCTACACCTTC; CDR3 protein: CASSADRRGEGYTF
J gene: TRBJ1-4; D gene: .; CDR3 length: 14; clone size: many; V gene: TRBV2; CDR3 DNA: TGTGCCAGCAGTGAAAGACGGAGATATGAAAAACTGTTTTTT; CDR3 protein: CASSERRRYEKLFF
J gene: TRBJ2-1; D gene: .; CDR3 length: 16; clone size: .; V gene: TRBV14; CDR3 DNA: TGTGCCAGCAGCCAAGAGCGGGGTACCATACATTATGAGCAGTTCTTC; CDR3 protein: CASSQERGTIHYEQFF
J gene: TRBJ2-2; D gene: .; CDR3 length: 15; clone size: few; V gene: TRBV7-3; CDR3 DNA: TGTGCCAGCAGAAGGAGGGGGGGAGACACCGGGGAGCTGTTTTTT; CDR3 protein: CASRRRGGDTGELFF
J gene: TRBJ1-2; D gene: .; CDR3 length: 17; clone size: once; V gene: TRBV5-6; CDR3 DNA: TGTGCCAGCAGCCTGATCGTGTGGGACTCCGATAACTATGGCTACACCTTC; CDR3 protein: CASSLIVWDSDNYGYTF
J gene: TRBJ2-7; D gene: TRBD1; CDR3 length: 14; clone size: .; V gene: TRBV6-5; CDR3 DNA: TGTGCCAGCAGTTCGCAGGGGGCATTCTACGAGCAGTACTTC; CDR3 protein: CASSSQGAFYEQYF
J gene: TRBJ2-3; D gene: TRBD2; CDR3 length: 21; clone size: few; V gene: TRBV15; CDR3 DNA: TGTGCCACCAGCAGGAAGCCGGGACTAGCGGGGGAGACAGAGATCACAGATACGCAGTATTTT; CDR3 protein: CATSRKPGLAGETEITDTQYF
J gene: TRBJ1-1; D gene: .; CDR3 length: 12; clone size: few; V gene: TRBV6-6; CDR3 DNA: TGTGCCAGCGGAATGGTTCGTCGAGAAGCTTTCTTT; CDR3 protein: CASGMVRREAFF
J gene: TRBJ1-4; D gene: .; CDR3 length: 17; clone size: .; V gene: TRBV9; CDR3 DNA: TGTGCCAGCAGCGTAAACGTCCCAGGTCGGAGTAATGAAAAACTGTTTTTT; CDR3 protein: CASSVNVPGRSNEKLFF
J gene: TRBJ2-5; D gene: .; CDR3 length: 12; clone size: .; V gene: TRBV27; CDR3 DNA: TGTGCCAGCGGCTCGGCTGAGGGGACCCAGTACTTC; CDR3 protein: CASGSAEGTQYF
J gene: TRBJ1-3; D gene: .; CDR3 length: 16; clone size: few; V gene: TRBV6-5; CDR3 DNA: TGTGCCAGCAGTTACACTAGGACGTTCTCTGGAAACACCATATATTTT; CDR3 protein: CASSYTRTFSGNTIYF
J gene: TRBJ2-1; D gene: .; CDR3 length: 21; clone size: .; V gene: TRBV4-3; CDR3 DNA: TGCGCCAGCAGTCGCCCTGGACCGACATCTTCCCTGAAGGGCGGCGGCAATGAGCAGTTCTTC; CDR3 protein: CASSRPGPTSSLKGGGNEQFF
J gene: TRBJ2-3; D gene: .; CDR3 length: 16; clone size: .; V gene: TRBV28; CDR3 DNA: TGTGCCAGCAGTTTAAACCAGGGTAGGAGCACAGATACGCAGTATTTT; CDR3 protein: CASSLNQGRSTDTQYF
J gene: TRBJ1-2; D gene: .; CDR3 length: 15; clone size: .; V gene: TRBV6-2/TRBV6-3; CDR3 DNA: TGTGCCAGCAACCTGCCGGCGAGGGAGGGATATGGCTACACCTTC; CDR3 protein: CASNLPAREGYGYTF
J gene: TRBJ2-7; D gene: .; CDR3 length: 15; clone size: many; V gene: TRBV7-9; CDR3 DNA: TGTGCCAGCAGCCCCCTTAACGAGGGGGTTTACGAGCAGTACTTC; CDR3 protein: CASSPLNEGVYEQYF
J gene: TRBJ2-3; D gene: .; CDR3 length: 11; clone size: many; V gene: TRBV5-6; CDR3 DNA: TGTGCCAGCAGCTTGGAGGGACCGCAGTATTTT; CDR3 protein: CASSLEGPQYF
J gene: TRBJ1-1; D gene: .; CDR3 length: 12; clone size: many; V gene: TRBV7-2; CDR3 DNA: TGTGCCAGCACGAACGGCTTCGCTGAAGCTTTCTTT; CDR3 protein: CASTNGFAEAFF
J gene: TRBJ2-5; D gene: .; CDR3 length: 13; clone size: few; V gene: TRBV12-3/TRBV12-4; CDR3 DNA: TGTGCCAGCAGTTTGGCAGCCCAAGAGACCCAGTACTTC; CDR3 protein: CASSLAAQETQYF
J gene: TRBJ1-1; D gene: .; CDR3 length: 11; clone size: .; V gene: TRBV7-3; CDR3 DNA: TGTGCCAGCGTCGGAGGGGCAGAAGCTTTCTTT; CDR3 protein: CASVGGAEAFF
J gene: TRBJ2-5; D gene: .; CDR3 length: 13; clone size: .; V gene: TRBV5-6; CDR3 DNA: TGTGCCAGCAGCGCCCCCAGCCAAGAGACCCAGTACTTC; CDR3 protein: CASSAPSQETQYF
J gene: TRBJ2-5; D gene: TRBD2; CDR3 length: 18; clone size: few; V gene: TRBV5-4; CDR3 DNA: TGTGCCAGCAGCTTTGGGACTAGCGGGGGCGAGTACCAAGAGACCCAGTACTTC; CDR3 protein: CASSFGTSGGEYQETQYF
J gene: TRBJ2-1; D gene: TRBD2; CDR3 length: 14; clone size: few; V gene: TRBV27; CDR3 DNA: TGTGCCAGCAGTTTAATAGCGGGGGCCTACAAGCAGTTCTTC; CDR3 protein: CASSLIAGAYKQFF
J gene: TRBJ2-1; D gene: .; CDR3 length: 16; clone size: .; V gene: TRBV19; CDR3 DNA: TGTGCCAGTAGTACCCCCGGTGGGAGCCCCTACAATGAGCAGTTCTTC; CDR3 protein: CASSTPGGSPYNEQFF
J gene: TRBJ2-6; D gene: .; CDR3 length: 19; clone size: many; V gene: TRBV7-3; CDR3 DNA: TGTGCCAGCAGCTCAGTGGCCGGACCCCAATTAACTGGGGCCAACGTCCTGACTTTC; CDR3 protein: CASSSVAGPQLTGANVLTF
J gene: TRBJ1-4; D gene: TRBD1; CDR3 length: 18; clone size: once; V gene: TRBV2; CDR3 DNA: TGTGCCAGCAGTGTTACGATGGGACAGGGGTCGGCTAATGAAAAACTGTTTTTT; CDR3 protein: CASSVTMGQGSANEKLFF
J gene: TRBJ1-2; D gene: .; CDR3 length: 14; clone size: few; V gene: TRBV7-9; CDR3 DNA: TGTGCCAGCAGCCCCCCGGCAGTCGTGATTGGCTACACCTTC; CDR3 protein: CASSPPAVVIGYTF
J gene: TRBJ2-3; D gene: TRBD2; CDR3 length: 18; clone size: many; V gene: TRBV12-3/TRBV12-4; CDR3 DNA: TGTGCCAGCACCAGAGGACTAGCGGGGAGGGCTAGCACAGATACGCAGTATTTT; CDR3 protein: CASTRGLAGRASTDTQYF
J gene: TRBJ2-7; D gene: .; CDR3 length: 14; clone size: .; V gene: TRBV27; CDR3 DNA: TGTGCCAGCAGTTTATATGGGGGTCCTCCCGAGCAGTACTTC; CDR3 protein: CASSLYGGPPEQYF
J gene: TRBJ1-2; D gene: .; CDR3 length: 15; clone size: .; V gene: TRBV15; CDR3 DNA: TGTGCCACCAGCAGAGTACCCTCAGGGGCCAATGGCTACACCTTC; CDR3 protein: CATSRVPSGANGYTF
J gene: TRBJ2-1; D gene: .; CDR3 length: 15; clone size: .; V gene: TRBV4-1; CDR3 DNA: TGCGCCAGCAGCCGCCTGAGACAGCTGGCGGATGAGCAGTTCTTC; CDR3 protein: CASSRLRQLADEQFF
J gene: TRBJ1-2; D gene: TRBD1; CDR3 length: 14; clone size: .; V gene: TRBV2; CDR3 DNA: TGTGCCCGCCTAACGAAGACAGGGGATTATGGCTACACCTTC; CDR3 protein: CARLTKTGDYGYTF
J gene: TRBJ2-1; D gene: TRBD2; CDR3 length: 20; clone size: once; V gene: TRBV11-3; CDR3 DNA: TGTGTCAGCAGCTTCCGAAGCGGGGGATACGCGCCAATGGCGTTAAATGAGCAGTTCTTC; CDR3 protein: CVSSFRSGGYAPMALNEQFF
J gene: TRBJ2-3; D gene: .; CDR3 length: 14; clone size: .; V gene: TRBV12-3/TRBV12-4; CDR3 DNA: TGTGCCAGCAGTGGGGCGGGGCCCACAGATACGCAGTATTTT; CDR3 protein: CASSGAGPTDTQYF
J gene: TRBJ1-6; D gene: .; CDR3 length: 15; clone size: .; V gene: TRBV4-3; CDR3 DNA: TGCGCCAGCAGCCAAGATCGGGGGACCGACTCACCCCTCCACTTT; CDR3 protein: CASSQDRGTDSPLHF